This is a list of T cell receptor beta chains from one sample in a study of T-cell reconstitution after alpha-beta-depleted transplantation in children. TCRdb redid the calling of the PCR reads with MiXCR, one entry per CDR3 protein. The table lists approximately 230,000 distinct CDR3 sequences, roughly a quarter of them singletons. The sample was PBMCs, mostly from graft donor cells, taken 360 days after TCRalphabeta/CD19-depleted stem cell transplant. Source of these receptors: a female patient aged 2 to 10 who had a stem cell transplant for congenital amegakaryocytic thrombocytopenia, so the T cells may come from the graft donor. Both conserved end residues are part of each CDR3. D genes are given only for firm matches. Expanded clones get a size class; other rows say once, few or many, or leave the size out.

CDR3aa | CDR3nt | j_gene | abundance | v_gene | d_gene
CASSLLLARTSTDTQYF | TGCGCCAGCAGCTTGCTCCTAGCAAGAACTAGCACAGATACGCAGTATTTT | TRBJ2-3 | - | TRBV5-1 | -
CASRPPQGETQYF | TGTGCCAGCAGACCCCCACAGGGAGAGACCCAGTACTTC | TRBJ2-5 | - | TRBV7-2 | -
CSVHHGLSYEQYF | TGCAGCGTGCACCACGGACTCAGCTACGAGCAGTACTTC | TRBJ2-7 | - | TRBV29-1 | -
CASSHFNEQFF | TGTGCCAGCAGCCACTTTAATGAGCAGTTCTTC | TRBJ2-1 | few | TRBV6-2/TRBV6-3 | -
CASSRGRGQGRSYNSPLHF | TGTGCCAGCAGCCGGGGCCGGGGACAGGGTCGCTCCTATAATTCACCCCTCCACTTT | TRBJ1-6 | - | TRBV7-2 | TRBD1
CASSYGVYSYNEQFF | TGTGCCAGCAGTTATGGGGTCTATTCCTACAATGAGCAGTTCTTC | TRBJ2-1 | - | TRBV6-5 | -
CATSDPLRLAGNSNEQFF | TGTGCCACCAGTGATCCCCTTCGACTAGCGGGAAATTCAAATGAGCAGTTCTTC | TRBJ2-1 | many | TRBV24-1 | TRBD2
CARGLVNEQFF | TGTGCCAGAGGACTAGTGAATGAGCAGTTCTTC | TRBJ2-1 | many | TRBV25-1 | TRBD2
CASSSGQANEKLFF | TGCGCCAGCAGCTCGGGACAGGCTAATGAAAAACTGTTTTTT | TRBJ1-4 | - | TRBV5-1 | TRBD1
CASSPDGLMNTEAFF | TGTGCCAGCTCACCGGACGGACTTATGAACACTGAAGCTTTCTTT | TRBJ1-1 | - | TRBV18 | -
CASSQGSLQGVGNQPQHF | TGTGCCAGCAGCCAAGGCTCATTACAGGGAGTTGGCAATCAGCCCCAGCATTTT | TRBJ1-5 | few | TRBV3-1 | -
CSAIQRANTEAFF | TGCAGTGCTATTCAGAGAGCGAACACTGAAGCTTTCTTT | TRBJ1-1 | few | TRBV20-1 | -
CSAKPGQGTYEQYF | TGCAGTGCTAAGCCGGGACAGGGTACCTACGAGCAGTACTTC | TRBJ2-7 | - | TRBV20-1 | TRBD1
CATSRDRGYEQFF | TGTGCCACCAGCAGAGACCGCGGGTACGAGCAGTTCTTC | TRBJ2-1 | - | TRBV15 | -
CASSGAREATSTDTQYF | TGTGCCAGCAGTGGCGCCCGGGAGGCGACTAGCACAGATACGCAGTATTTT | TRBJ2-3 | few | TRBV25-1 | TRBD2
CATSDGRGHGEQYF | TGTGCCACCAGTGATGGCCGGGGCCACGGGGAGCAGTACTTC | TRBJ2-7 | few | TRBV24-1 | -
CASSRRKEQFF | TGTGCCAGCTCCCGGCGCAAGGAGCAGTTCTTC | TRBJ2-1 | few | TRBV5-6 | -
CASSQRLAGGPSVWTGELFF | TGTGCCAGCAGCCAACGACTAGCGGGAGGGCCCTCAGTATGGACCGGGGAGCTGTTTTTT | TRBJ2-2 | - | TRBV14 | TRBD2
CASSSWKGQETQYF | TGCGCCAGCAGCTCGTGGAAGGGACAAGAGACCCAGTACTTC | TRBJ2-5 | - | TRBV5-1 | -
CSARREGTYEQYF | TGCAGTGCTAGGCGGGAGGGAACCTACGAGCAGTACTTC | TRBJ2-7 | - | TRBV20-1 | TRBD2
CASSSQRYEQYF | TGTGCCAGCAGTTCCCAGCGCTACGAGCAGTACTTC | TRBJ2-7 | - | TRBV12-3/TRBV12-4 | -
CSARVGGPTAEAFF | TGCAGTGCCCGCGTAGGAGGACCGACCGCTGAAGCTTTCTTT | TRBJ1-1 | - | TRBV20-1 | -
CASSPGREGTDTQYF | TGTGCCAGCAGCCCAGGGCGGGAGGGAACAGATACGCAGTATTTT | TRBJ2-3 | few | TRBV4-2 | TRBD2